The 5 T cell receptor beta chains presented below share a single source sample, sequenced in a study of shared T cell receptors in the human thymus. The table came from immunoSEQ multiplex PCR; TCRdb's copy has only in-frame clones and leaves some out. The sample includes around 730,000 clones, 75% to 90% of them seen just once. A further study also used this sample, focusing on human thymus T cells.

Sample: thymocytes. These receptors were collected from a girl younger than two with a congenital heart defect.

The chain uses TRBV7-2 and TRBJ2-3; weak D call: TRBD2 (5 bases). The germline gives CDR1 SGHTA, CDR2 FQGNSA. The CDR3 is 16 amino acids. Trimming stripped 0 bases from V and 0 bases from J, with 10 bases between. The CDR3 reads CASSLAVLASTDTQYF. In DNA form, the CDR3 reads TGTGCCAGCAGCTTAGCGGTCCTAGCCAGCACAGATACGCAGTATTTT.

The chain has TRBV28 and TRBJ2-2; 10 bases map to TRBD1. Germline trimming cut 6 bases from V and 3 bases from J; bases unmatched to any gene: 7. Germline CDR1 MDHEN, CDR2 SYDVKM. This CDR3 is 16 amino acids long. The CDR3 DNA follows: TGTGCCAGCAGAAGCCGACAGGGGGCCGACACCGGGGAGCTGTTTTTT. Translating gives CASRSRQGADTGELFF.

The chain couples TRBV11-2 to TRBJ2-7; D gene unclear. V was shortened by 0 bases and J by 7 bases, with 13 bases between the two germline ends. The CDR3 runs to 14 residues. Germline CDR1 and CDR2: SGHAT and FQNNGV. The CDR3: CASSLDVPTWEQYF. As DNA, the CDR3 is TGTGCCAGCAGCTTAGATGTCCCCACTTGGGAGCAGTACTTC. The variable domain in full, completed from reference TRBV11-2 and TRBJ2-7, reads EAGVAQSPRYKIIEKRQSVAFWCNPISGHATLYWYQQILGQGPKLLIQFQNNGVVDDSQLPKDRFSAERLKGVDSTLKIQPAKLEDSAVYLCASSLDVPTWEQYFGPGTRLTVT.

The V gene is TRBV6-5, the J gene TRBJ2-7; D possibly corresponds to TRBD2 (7 bases). Deletions cut 6 bases from V and 3 bases from J, with 15 bases between. The CDR3 is 14 amino acids. The germline V gene encodes CDR1 MNHEY and CDR2 SVGAGI. The CDR3 region is CASRGGELYYEQYF. CDR3 nucleotide sequence: TGTGCCAGCAGAGGGGGGGAACTCTACTACGAGCAGTACTTC.

This rearrangement joins TRBV6-5 to TRBJ1-1; D gene unclear. Germline values: CDR1 MNHEY, CDR2 SVGAGI. The CDR3 runs to 13 residues. Trimming removed 5 bases from V and 3 bases from J, with 10 bases in between. As DNA, the CDR3 is TGTGCCAGCAGTGTCCTGGGAGACACTGAAGCTTTCTTT. Translating gives CASSVLGDTEAFF.